This T cell receptor beta chain is from a study of shared clonotypes between healthy human individuals. As for the study in general: Used for every donor were three CD4 naive, three CD4 memory, two CD8 naive and one CD8 memory plate.

Naive CD8 cells were CD45RO-negative, positively selected for CCR7, excluding terminally differentiated effector memory CD45RA+ cells. The study's findings and limits: In a handful of donors, around 5% of naive CD4 clonotypes appeared in common.

The sorted-subset replicate PCRs were given 150 to 250 ng DNA, which is approximately 30,000 T cell genomes. Here immunoSEQ multiplex PCR was the method, and the copy in TCRdb shows in-frame clones only, minus some. The table has hundreds of thousands of clones, about 96% seen once. About this clone: Its antigen is undetermined.

V lost 5 bases, J lost 7 bases, and 15 bases lay in between. Germline loops: CDR1 SGHTA, CDR2 FQGTGA. CDR3 length: 14 amino acids. The specimen was naive CD8+ T cells sorted from blood. This clonotype originated in a woman under 40 in good health. The rearrangement uses TRBV7-3 and TRBJ2-1, with D perhaps TRBD2 (5 bases). CDR3 sequence (DNA): TGTGCCAGCAGCCCCGGAGTAGCGACGAATGAGCAGTTCTTC. It translates to CASSPGVATNEQFF.